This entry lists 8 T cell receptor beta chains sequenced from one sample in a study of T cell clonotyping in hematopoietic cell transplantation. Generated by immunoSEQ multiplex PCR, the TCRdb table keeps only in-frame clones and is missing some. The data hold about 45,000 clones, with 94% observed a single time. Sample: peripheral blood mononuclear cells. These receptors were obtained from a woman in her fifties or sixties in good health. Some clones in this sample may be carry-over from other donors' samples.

The CDR3 here is CASSLDPGDLTEAFF. The CDR3 bases are TGTGCCAGCAGCTTAGATCCCGGGGACCTCACTGAAGCTTTCTTT. This chain connects TRBV11-3 to TRBJ1-1, with a possible D match to TRBD1 (5 bases). V lost 0 bases, J lost 4 bases, and 12 bases lay in between. The germline V gene has CDR1 SGHNT and CDR2 YENEEA. CDR3 length: 15 residues.

The chain's CDR3 is CASSQDPPPKRDTQYF. CDR3 bases: TGCGCCAGCAGCCAAGACCCGCCCCCTAAGAGGGATACGCAGTATTTT. The chain couples TRBV4-3 to TRBJ2-3; D is undetermined. In germline, CDR1 is LGHNA, CDR2 YSLEER. Deletions cut 0 bases from V and 6 bases from J, with 16 bases between. The CDR3 has 16 amino acids.

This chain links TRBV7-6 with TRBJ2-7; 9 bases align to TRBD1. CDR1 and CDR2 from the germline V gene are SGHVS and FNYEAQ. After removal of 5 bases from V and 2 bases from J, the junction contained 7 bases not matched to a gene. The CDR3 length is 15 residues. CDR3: CASSPGTGPTYEQYF. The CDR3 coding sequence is TGTGCCAGCAGCCCGGGGACAGGGCCCACCTACGAGCAGTACTTC. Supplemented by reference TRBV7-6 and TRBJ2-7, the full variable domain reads GAGVSQSPRYKVTKRGQDVALRCDPISGHVSLYWYRQALGQGPEFLTYFNYEAQQDKSGLPNDRFSAERPEGSISTLTIQRTEQRDSAMYRCASSPGTGPTYEQYFGPGTRLTVT.

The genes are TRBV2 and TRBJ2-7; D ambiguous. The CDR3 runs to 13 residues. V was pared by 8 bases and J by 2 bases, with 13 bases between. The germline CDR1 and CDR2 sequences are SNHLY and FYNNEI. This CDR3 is CASGPIKTYEQYF. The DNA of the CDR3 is TGTGCCAGCGGGCCGATTAAAACCTACGAGCAGTACTTC.

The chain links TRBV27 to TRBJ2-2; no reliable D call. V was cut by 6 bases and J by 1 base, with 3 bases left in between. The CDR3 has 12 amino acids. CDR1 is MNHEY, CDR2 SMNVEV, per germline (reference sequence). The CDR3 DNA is TGTGCCAGCAGGCAGAACACCGGGGAGCTGTTTTTT. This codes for CASRQNTGELFF.

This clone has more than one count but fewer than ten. The chain's CDR3 is CASRSGGLGYEQYF. As DNA, the CDR3 is TGTGCCAGCAGGAGTGGGGGGCTTGGTTACGAGCAGTACTTC. The chain has TRBV28 and TRBJ2-7; D may correspond to TRBD1 or TRBD2 (6 bases each). The germline CDR1 and CDR2 sequences are MDHEN and SYDVKM. Trimming took 6 bases from V and 4 from J, leaving 16 bases between them. The CDR3 is 14 residues long.

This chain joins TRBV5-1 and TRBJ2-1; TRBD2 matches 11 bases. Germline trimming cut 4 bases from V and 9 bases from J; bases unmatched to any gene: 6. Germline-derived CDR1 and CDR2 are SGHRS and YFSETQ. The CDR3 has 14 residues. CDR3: CASSQIAGGSEQFF. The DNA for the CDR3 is TGCGCCAGCAGCCAAATAGCGGGGGGGAGTGAGCAGTTCTTC.

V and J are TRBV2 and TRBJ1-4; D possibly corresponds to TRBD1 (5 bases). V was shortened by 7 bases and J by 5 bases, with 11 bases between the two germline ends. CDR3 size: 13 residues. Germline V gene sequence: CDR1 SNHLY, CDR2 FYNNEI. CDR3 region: CASKRGPNEKLFF. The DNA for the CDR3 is TGTGCCAGCAAGAGGGGCCCCAATGAAAAACTGTTTTTT.